What follows describes a single T cell receptor (beta chain). Other DNA sequences in this sample translate to the same CDR3. This entry comes from a study of shared clonotypes between healthy human individuals. From germline, CDR1 is SGHRS and CDR2 YFSETQ. Trimming took 0 bases from V and 2 from J, leaving 9 bases between them. The CDR3 contains 14 residues. Each subset's genomic DNA was shared equally among a number of immunoSEQ plates. On sorted subsets, replicate PCRs used approximately 200 ng DNA, or roughly 30,000 T cell genomes. Profiling relied on immunoSEQ multiplex PCR, and the TCRdb table lists in-frame clones only, not all of them. The profile shows 2 million or so clones, 95% of them singletons. Splitting of CD4+ cells produced CD45RA+ naive and CD45RA-negative memory subsets.

The chain has TRBV5-1 and TRBJ2-7; D unclear. This receptor was obtained from a man younger than 35 in good health. Sample: naive CD4+ T cells sorted from blood. Subset defined: CD45RA+ positively selected. The CDR3 loop is CASSLGAAPYEQYF. The CDR3 nucleotides are TGCGCCAGCAGCTTGGGTGCGGCCCCCTACGAGCAGTACTTC. The full variable domain, rest sourced from reference TRBV5-1 and TRBJ2-7, is KAGVTQTPRYLIKTRGQQVTLSCSPISGHRSVSWYQQTPGQGLQFLFEYFSETQRNKGNFPGRFSGRQFSNSRSEMNVSTLELGDSALYLCASSLGAAPYEQYFGPGTRLTVT.